The rows below give T cell receptor beta chains drawn from one sample of a study of PD-1 blockade in classical Hodgkin lymphoma. Measured with immunoSEQ multiplex PCR; TCRdb has only the in-frame clones, and not every one. There are 10,000 or so clones in the sample; approximately 90% occur only once, and 20% to 25% lies in the top ten. The specimen comprised peripheral blood mononuclear cells (PBMCs), sampled before the fourth cycle of nivolumab. Receptors originate from a human donor with classical Hodgkin lymphoma. Both conserved end residues are part of each CDR3. The D gene is left open where the match is weak. Part of the rows lack a size; the others show once, few, many or a class for expanded clones.

d_call	clone_size	v_call	j_call	cdr3_aa	cdr3_nt
.	.	TRBV19	TRBJ2-7	CASSRDTIYEQYF	TGTGCCAGTAGTAGGGACACCATTTACGAGCAGTACTTC
.	once	TRBV4-3	TRBJ1-6	CASSQEFIRFGPLHF	TGCGCCAGCAGCCAAGAATTTATCCGATTTGGCCCCCTCCACTTT
TRBD1	once	TRBV14	TRBJ1-5	CASSPPDRDHQPQHF	TGTGCCAGCAGCCCCCCGGACAGGGATCATCAGCCCCAGCATTTT
TRBD1	once	TRBV7-9	TRBJ1-2	CASSSRQGGYTF	TGTGCCAGCAGCTCTAGACAGGGCGGCTACACCTTC
.	once	TRBV2	TRBJ2-2	CASRGGSTSTGELFF	TGTGCCAGCAGGGGGGGATCAACCAGCACCGGGGAGCTGTTTTTT
TRBD1	.	TRBV5-5	TRBJ2-7	CASSLEGDSEQYF	TGTGCCAGCAGCTTGGAGGGGGACAGCGAGCAGTACTTC
.	.	TRBV13	TRBJ2-3	CASSLTGSADTQYF	TGTGCCAGCAGCTTAACAGGGTCGGCAGATACGCAGTATTTT
TRBD1	once	TRBV7-2	TRBJ2-7	CASSPDRGLDEQYF	TGTGCCAGCAGCCCGGACAGGGGTTTAGACGAGCAGTACTTC
TRBD1	.	TRBV5-6	TRBJ1-2	CASSLGYPGQPYGYTF	TGTGCCAGCAGCTTGGGATATCCGGGACAGCCCTATGGCTACACCTTC
TRBD2	once	TRBV15	TRBJ2-3	CATSRAGTSGGRADTQYF	TGTGCCACCAGCAGAGCGGGGACTAGCGGGGGCAGGGCAGATACGCAGTATTTT
.	.	TRBV5-1	TRBJ1-1	CASSLEGGRGTEAFF	TGCGCCAGCAGCTTGGAAGGGGGGCGCGGAACTGAAGCTTTCTTT
.	.	TRBV7-2	TRBJ2-7	CASSLVGLRHEQYF	TGTGCCAGCAGCTTAGTCGGGTTGCGGCACGAGCAGTACTTC
TRBD1	.	TRBV29-1	TRBJ1-5	CSVLGTGTGNQPQHF	TGCAGCGTTCTGGGCACCGGGACAGGGAATCAGCCCCAGCATTTT
.	.	TRBV27	TRBJ2-1	CASRARQDSYNEQFF	TGTGCCAGCAGGGCCAGACAGGACTCCTACAATGAGCAGTTCTTC
.	.	TRBV5-1	TRBJ1-1	CASSLTQGPGDEAFF	TGCGCCAGCAGCTTGACACAGGGACCCGGCGATGAAGCTTTCTTT
.	.	TRBV7-2	TRBJ2-5	CASSLSGETQYF	TGTGCCAGCAGCTTATCCGGAGAGACCCAGTACTTC
TRBD1	.	TRBV5-1	TRBJ1-4	CASSLGTTGNNEKLFF	TGCGCCAGCAGCTTGGGAACGACAGGGAATAATGAAAAACTGTTTTTT
TRBD1	.	TRBV10-2	TRBJ1-2	CASSVRTGGLNYGYTF	TGCGCCAGCAGTGTACGGACAGGAGGACTTAACTATGGCTACACCTTC
TRBD1	.	TRBV10-1	TRBJ1-1	CASSPAKGANTEAFF	TGCGCCAGCAGTCCCGCCAAGGGGGCCAACACTGAAGCTTTCTTT
.	once	TRBV29-1	TRBJ1-1	CSGPIGLSEAFF	TGCAGCGGCCCGATCGGGCTAAGTGAAGCTTTCTTT
.	.	TRBV7-3	TRBJ2-2	CASSLTRNTGELFF	TGTGCCAGCAGCTTAACCCGGAACACCGGGGAGCTGTTTTTT
TRBD2	.	TRBV5-4	TRBJ2-7	CASSPGLARHYEQYF	TGTGCCAGCAGCCCAGGACTAGCGCGCCACTACGAGCAGTACTTC
.	medium-sized	TRBV4-2	TRBJ1-5	CASSQGNQPQHF	TGTGCCAGCAGCCAAGGAAATCAGCCCCAGCATTTT
.	.	TRBV19	TRBJ1-2	CASSTEFYGYTF	TGTGCCAGTAGTACGGAGTTCTATGGCTACACCTTC
TRBD1	.	TRBV4-1	TRBJ1-2	CASSQDGTGVLYGYTF	TGCGCCAGCAGCCAAGATGGAACAGGGGTGCTCTATGGCTACACCTTC
.	.	TRBV7-2	TRBJ2-1	CASRLGGGLGEQFF	TGTGCCAGCAGACTAGGGGGAGGCTTGGGTGAGCAGTTCTTC
TRBD2	once	TRBV5-4	TRBJ2-7	CASSPLLADEQYF	TGTGCCAGCAGCCCGCTCCTAGCGGACGAGCAGTACTTC
.	.	TRBV7-3	TRBJ2-6	CASSFYGANVLTF	TGTGCCAGCAGCTTTTATGGGGCCAACGTCCTGACTTTC
.	.	TRBV4-1	TRBJ2-5	CASSRGGLETQYF	TGCGCCAGCAGCCGTGGGGGGTTGGAGACCCAGTACTTC
.	.	TRBV9	TRBJ1-6	CASSSTGTWNSPLHF	TGTGCCAGCAGCTCTACTGGGACCTGGAACTCACCCCTCCACTTT
.	.	TRBV7-9	TRBJ2-1	CASTTPSRDEQFF	TGTGCCAGCACAACCCCTAGCAGGGATGAGCAGTTCTTC
.	.	TRBV4-2	TRBJ2-3	CASSQGADTQYF	TGTGCCAGCAGCCAAGGAGCAGATACGCAGTATTTT
TRBD2	.	TRBV4-3	TRBJ2-1	CASSYQRGLQSIPNEQFF	TGCGCCAGCAGCTACCAGCGGGGGCTTCAAAGTATCCCCAATGAGCAGTTCTTC
.	.	TRBV4-3	TRBJ1-3	CASSQVTGAGNTIYF	TGCGCCAGCAGCCAAGTAACGGGGGCTGGAAACACCATATATTTT
TRBD1	.	TRBV4-3	TRBJ2-3	CASSQGTGGTDTQYF	TGCGCCAGCAGCCAAGGGACAGGGGGGACAGATACGCAGTATTTT
.	.	TRBV5-6	TRBJ2-3	CASSLVTDTQYF	TGTGCCAGCAGCTTGGTCACAGATACGCAGTATTTT
.	.	TRBV6-5	TRBJ1-2	CASSYSRALNYGYTF	TGTGCCAGCAGTTACTCCAGGGCTCTTAACTATGGCTACACCTTC
TRBD2	.	TRBV9	TRBJ2-5	CASSEIAGGQETQYF	TGTGCCAGCAGCGAAATAGCGGGGGGCCAAGAGACCCAGTACTTC
.	.	TRBV28	TRBJ1-2	CASSFPGRGYGYTF	TGTGCCAGCAGTTTTCCGGGGCGCGGGTATGGCTACACCTTC
.	.	TRBV10-3	TRBJ2-2	CAISGQGEELFF	TGTGCCATCAGTGGCCAGGGTGAAGAGCTGTTTTTT
.	.	TRBV7-9	TRBJ1-4	CASSLMAAVNEKLFF	TGTGCCAGCAGCTTAATGGCAGCGGTGAATGAAAAACTGTTTTTT
.	.	TRBV6-1	TRBJ1-2	CASSATEYNYGYTF	TGTGCCAGCAGTGCGACAGAATATAACTATGGCTACACCTTC
.	.	TRBV7-9	TRBJ2-3	CASSLFWQGIDTQYF	TGTGCCAGCAGCTTATTCTGGCAGGGAATAGATACGCAGTATTTT
TRBD1	.	TRBV6-6	TRBJ1-2	CASSYGSGQGDSGYTF	TGTGCCAGCAGTTACGGTAGTGGACAGGGAGATAGTGGCTACACCTTC
.	.	TRBV5-6	TRBJ2-5	CASSFPAGAQETQYF	TGTGCCAGCAGCTTCCCGGCGGGGGCTCAAGAGACCCAGTACTTC
TRBD1	.	TRBV28	TRBJ1-2	CASSLRDRGDYGYTF	TGTGCCAGCAGTTTACGTGACAGGGGGGACTATGGCTACACCTTC
.	.	TRBV4-1	TRBJ2-1	CASSQGWASGDNEQFF	TGCGCCAGCAGCCAAGGGTGGGCTAGTGGAGATAATGAGCAGTTCTTC
.	.	TRBV27	TRBJ1-1	CASRLIGLNTEAFF	TGTGCCAGCAGATTGATAGGACTGAACACTGAAGCTTTCTTT
.	.	TRBV19	TRBJ2-1	CASSIQGSYNEQFF	TGTGCCAGTAGTATCCAGGGCTCCTACAATGAGCAGTTCTTC
TRBD1	.	TRBV4-1	TRBJ1-5	CASSQLQGDQPQHF	TGCGCCAGCAGCCAACTACAGGGGGATCAGCCCCAGCATTTT
TRBD1	.	TRBV7-2	TRBJ1-1	CASSADRVTEAFF	TGTGCCAGCAGCGCTGACAGGGTTACTGAAGCTTTCTTT
TRBD1	.	TRBV28	TRBJ1-1	CASSLGGDSHFEAFF	TGTGCCAGCAGTTTAGGGGGGGACAGCCACTTTGAAGCTTTCTTT
TRBD1	.	TRBV5-1	TRBJ1-2	CASSLDGQVVGGYTF	TGCGCCAGCAGCTTGGATGGACAGGTTGTTGGTGGCTACACCTTC
.	.	TRBV5-5	TRBJ2-1	CASSASMGAGEQFF	TGTGCCAGCAGCGCCTCCATGGGGGCGGGTGAGCAGTTCTTC